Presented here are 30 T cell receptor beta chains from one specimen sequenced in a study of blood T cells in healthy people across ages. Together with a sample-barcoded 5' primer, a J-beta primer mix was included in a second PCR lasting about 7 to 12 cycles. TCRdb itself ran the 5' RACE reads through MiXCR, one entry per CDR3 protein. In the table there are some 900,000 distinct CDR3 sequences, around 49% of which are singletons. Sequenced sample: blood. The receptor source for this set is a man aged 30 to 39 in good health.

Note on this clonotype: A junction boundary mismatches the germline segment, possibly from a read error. Here the CDR3 DNA reads TGTGCCAGCAGGGACGGGACAGCAACTAGTGAAAAACTGTTTTTT. Translating it yields CASRDGTATSEKLFF. The chain employs TRBV6-5 and TRBJ1-4, with 7 bases that match TRBD1. CDR1 is MNHEY, CDR2 SVGAGI, per germline. The CDR3 spans 15 residues.

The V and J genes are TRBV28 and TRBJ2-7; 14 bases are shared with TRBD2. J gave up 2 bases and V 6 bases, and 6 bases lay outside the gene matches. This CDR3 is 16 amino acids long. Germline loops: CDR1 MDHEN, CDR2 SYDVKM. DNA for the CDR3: TGTGCCAGCAGCTCCGGGACTAGCGGGAGACCCTACGAGCAGTACTTC. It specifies CASSSGTSGRPYEQYF.

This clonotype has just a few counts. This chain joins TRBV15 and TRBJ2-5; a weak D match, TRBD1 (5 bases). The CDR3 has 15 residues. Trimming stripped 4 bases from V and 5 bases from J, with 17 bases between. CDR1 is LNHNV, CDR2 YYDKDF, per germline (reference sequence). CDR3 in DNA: TGTGCCACCAGCAAAGGGGAAAGATCCCCCGAGACCCAGTACTTC. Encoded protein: CATSKGERSPETQYF.

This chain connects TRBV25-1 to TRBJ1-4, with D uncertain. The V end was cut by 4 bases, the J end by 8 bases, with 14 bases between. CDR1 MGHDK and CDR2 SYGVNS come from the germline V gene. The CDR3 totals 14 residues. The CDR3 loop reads CASSANGDQEKLFF. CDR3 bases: TGTGCCAGCAGTGCCAACGGGGATCAAGAAAAACTGTTTTTT.

Written as DNA, the CDR3 is TGTGCCAACCAAGAGTCGGGGACCTACGAGCAGTACTTC. Translated: CANQESGTYEQYF. The rearrangement links TRBV10-3 to TRBJ2-7; a possible D gene is TRBD2 (5 bases). Trimming cost V 10 bases and J 2 bases, with 15 bases left between them. The CDR3 is made up of 13 amino acids. The V gene's germline CDR1 is ENHRY and CDR2 SYGVKD.

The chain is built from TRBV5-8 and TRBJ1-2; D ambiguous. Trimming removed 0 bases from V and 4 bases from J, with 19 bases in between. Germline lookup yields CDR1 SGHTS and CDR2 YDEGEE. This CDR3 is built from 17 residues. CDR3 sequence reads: CASSLAGLLSGFYGYTF. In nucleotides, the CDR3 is TGTGCCAGCAGCTTGGCCGGACTGTTGTCGGGCTTCTATGGCTACACCTTC.

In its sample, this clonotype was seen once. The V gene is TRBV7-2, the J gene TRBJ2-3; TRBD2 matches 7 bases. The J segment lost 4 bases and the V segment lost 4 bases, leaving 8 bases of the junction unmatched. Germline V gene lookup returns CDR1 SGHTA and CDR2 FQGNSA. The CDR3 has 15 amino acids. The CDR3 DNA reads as TGTGCCAGCAGCTCGAAGCGGGGCGGCGCAGATACGCAGTATTTT. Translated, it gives CASSSKRGGADTQYF.

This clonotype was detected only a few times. This chain's CDR3 is CASSYSYRTPRGNEQFF. For the CDR3, the DNA is TGTGCCAGCAGTTACTCGTACAGGACACCAAGGGGAAATGAGCAGTTCTTC. The J gene is TRBJ2-1, the V gene TRBV6-2 or TRBV6-3; possible D gene TRBD1, 5 bases. This CDR3 contains 17 residues. Per the germline V gene, CDR1 is MNHEY and CDR2 is SVGEGT. The V end lost 0 bases, the J end lost 7 bases, and 19 bases lay between the germline ends.

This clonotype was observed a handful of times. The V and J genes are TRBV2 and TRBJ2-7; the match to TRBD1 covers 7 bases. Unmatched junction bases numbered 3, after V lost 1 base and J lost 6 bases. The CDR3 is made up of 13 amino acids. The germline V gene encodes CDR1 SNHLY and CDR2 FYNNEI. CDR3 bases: TGTGCCAGCAGTGAAGGGGGACAGACCGAGCAGTACTTC. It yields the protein CASSEGGQTEQYF.

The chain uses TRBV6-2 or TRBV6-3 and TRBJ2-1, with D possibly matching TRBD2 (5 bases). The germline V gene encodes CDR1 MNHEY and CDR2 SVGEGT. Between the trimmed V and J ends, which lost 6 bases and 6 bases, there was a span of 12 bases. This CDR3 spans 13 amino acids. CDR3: CASSRGLLNEQFF. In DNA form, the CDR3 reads TGTGCCAGCAGCCGTGGACTTCTCAATGAGCAGTTCTTC.

In DNA, the CDR3 is TGTGCCAGCAGCCAAACAGGGATTAATGGCTACACCTTC. Amino acid sequence: CASSQTGINGYTF. The chain recombines TRBV3-1 with TRBJ1-2, with a weak D call TRBD1 (6 bases). Per the germline V gene, CDR1 is LGHDT and CDR2 is YNNKEL (reference sequence). V gave up 2 bases and J gave up 6 bases, with 10 bases separating them. The CDR3 length is 13 residues. The variable domain in full, with the rest retrieved from reference TRBV3-1 and TRBJ1-2, is DTAVSQTPKYLVTQMGNDKSIKCEQNLGHDTMYWYKQDSKKFLKIMFSYNNKELIINETVPNRFSPKSPDKAHLNLHINSLELGDSAVYFCASSQTGINGYTFGSGTRLTVV.

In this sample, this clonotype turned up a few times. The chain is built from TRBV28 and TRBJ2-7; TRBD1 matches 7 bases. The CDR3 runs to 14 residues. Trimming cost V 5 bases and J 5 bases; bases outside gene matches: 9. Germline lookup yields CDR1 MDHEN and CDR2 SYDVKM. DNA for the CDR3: TGTGCCAGCAGTCCGATCGACAGGGACGACGAGCAGTACTTC. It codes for CASSPIDRDDEQYF.

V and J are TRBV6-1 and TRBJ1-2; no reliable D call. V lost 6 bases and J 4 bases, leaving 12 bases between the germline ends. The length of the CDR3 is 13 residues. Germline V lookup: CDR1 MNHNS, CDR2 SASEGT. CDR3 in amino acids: CASRQQVLYGYTF. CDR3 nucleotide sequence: TGTGCCAGCAGGCAACAAGTACTCTATGGCTACACCTTC.

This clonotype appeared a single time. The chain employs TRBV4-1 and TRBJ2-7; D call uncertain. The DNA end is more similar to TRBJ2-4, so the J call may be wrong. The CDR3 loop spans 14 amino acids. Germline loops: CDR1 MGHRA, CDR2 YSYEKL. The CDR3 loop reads CASSQVGSENIQYF. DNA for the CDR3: TGCGCCAGCAGCCAAGTAGGGTCGGAAAACATTCAGTACTTC.

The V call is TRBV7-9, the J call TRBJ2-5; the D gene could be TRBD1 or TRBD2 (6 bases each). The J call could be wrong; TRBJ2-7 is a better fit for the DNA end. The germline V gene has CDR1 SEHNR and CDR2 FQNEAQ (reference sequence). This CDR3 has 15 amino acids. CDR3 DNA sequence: TGTGCCAGCAGCCCGGACAGACTAGACCCGTACGAGCAGTACTTC. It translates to CASSPDRLDPYEQYF.

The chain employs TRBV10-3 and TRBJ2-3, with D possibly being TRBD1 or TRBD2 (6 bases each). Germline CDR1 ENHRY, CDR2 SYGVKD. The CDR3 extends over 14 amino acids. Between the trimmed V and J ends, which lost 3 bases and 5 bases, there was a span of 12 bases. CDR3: CAISDWGAGDTQYF. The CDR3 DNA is TGTGCCATCAGTGACTGGGGGGCAGGAGATACGCAGTATTTT.

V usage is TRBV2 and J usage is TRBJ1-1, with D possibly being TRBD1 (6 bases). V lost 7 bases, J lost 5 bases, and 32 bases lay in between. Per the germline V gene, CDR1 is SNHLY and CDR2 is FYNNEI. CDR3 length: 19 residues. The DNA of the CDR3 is TGTGCCAGCACCGGACAGCTCCCCCGTACAGACCAAACTAAGACTGAAGCTTTCTTT. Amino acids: CASTGQLPRTDQTKTEAFF. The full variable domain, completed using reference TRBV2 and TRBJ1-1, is EPEVTQTPSHQVTQMGQEVILRCVPISNHLYFYWYRQILGQKVEFLVSFYNNEISEKSEIFDDQFSVERPDGSNFTLKIRSTKLEDSAMYFCASTGQLPRTDQTKTEAFFGQGTRLTVV.

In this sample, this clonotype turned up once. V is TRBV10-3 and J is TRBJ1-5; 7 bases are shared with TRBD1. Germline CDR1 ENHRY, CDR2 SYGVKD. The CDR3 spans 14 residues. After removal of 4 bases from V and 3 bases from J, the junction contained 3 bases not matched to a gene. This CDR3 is CAISGQGINQPQHF. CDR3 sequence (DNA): TGTGCCATCAGTGGACAGGGCATCAATCAGCCCCAGCATTTT.

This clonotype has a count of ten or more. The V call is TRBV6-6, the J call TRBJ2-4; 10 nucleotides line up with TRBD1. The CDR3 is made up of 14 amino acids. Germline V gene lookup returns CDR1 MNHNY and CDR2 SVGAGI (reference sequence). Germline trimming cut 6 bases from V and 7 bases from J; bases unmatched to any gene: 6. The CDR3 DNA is TGTGCCAGCAGATCGCCGGGACAGGGGAACATTCAGTACTTC. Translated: CASRSPGQGNIQYF.

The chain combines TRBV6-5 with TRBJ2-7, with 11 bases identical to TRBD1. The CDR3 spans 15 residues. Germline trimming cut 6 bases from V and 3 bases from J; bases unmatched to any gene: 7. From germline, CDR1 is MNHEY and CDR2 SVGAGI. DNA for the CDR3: TGTGCCAGCAGAATTAGGACAGGGGGCTACTACGAGCAGTACTTC. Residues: CASRIRTGGYYEQYF.

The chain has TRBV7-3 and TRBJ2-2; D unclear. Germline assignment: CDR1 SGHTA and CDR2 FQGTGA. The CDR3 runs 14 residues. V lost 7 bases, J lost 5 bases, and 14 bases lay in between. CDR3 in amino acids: CASTRTGGTGELFF. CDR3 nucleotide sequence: TGTGCCAGCACTCGGACGGGTGGTACCGGGGAGCTGTTTTTT.

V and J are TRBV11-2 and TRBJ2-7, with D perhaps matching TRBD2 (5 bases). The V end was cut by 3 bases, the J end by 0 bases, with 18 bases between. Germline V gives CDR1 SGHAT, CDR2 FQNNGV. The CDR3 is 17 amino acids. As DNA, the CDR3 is TGTGCCAGCAGCTTCAGAGGGTCCCAACCAGGCTCCTACGAGCAGTACTTC. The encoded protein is CASSFRGSQPGSYEQYF.

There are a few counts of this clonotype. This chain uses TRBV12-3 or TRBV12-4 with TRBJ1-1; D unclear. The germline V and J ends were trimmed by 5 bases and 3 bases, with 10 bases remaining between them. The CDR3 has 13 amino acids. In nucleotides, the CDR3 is TGTGCCAGCAGTCAACAACGTTACACTGAAGCTTTCTTT. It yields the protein CASSQQRYTEAFF.

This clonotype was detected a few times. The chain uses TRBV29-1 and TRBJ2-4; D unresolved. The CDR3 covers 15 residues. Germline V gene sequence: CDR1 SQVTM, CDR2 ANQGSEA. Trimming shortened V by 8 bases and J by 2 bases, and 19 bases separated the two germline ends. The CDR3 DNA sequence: TGCAGCCCCGAGAAGGGCTGGGGTACCAAAAACATTCAGTACTTC. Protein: CSPEKGWGTKNIQYF.

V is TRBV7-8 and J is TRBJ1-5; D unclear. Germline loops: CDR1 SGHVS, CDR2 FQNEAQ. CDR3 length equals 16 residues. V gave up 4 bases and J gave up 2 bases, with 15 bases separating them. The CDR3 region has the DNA TGTGCCAGCAGCTCTCAAGCCGCCCCGGGCAATCAGCCCCAGCATTTT. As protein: CASSSQAAPGNQPQHF.

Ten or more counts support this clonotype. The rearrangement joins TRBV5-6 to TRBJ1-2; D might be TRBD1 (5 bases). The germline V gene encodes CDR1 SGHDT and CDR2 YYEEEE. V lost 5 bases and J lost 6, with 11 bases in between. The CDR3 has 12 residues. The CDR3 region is CASRGTFDGYTF. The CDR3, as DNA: TGTGCCAGCAGGGGGACGTTCGATGGCTACACCTTC.

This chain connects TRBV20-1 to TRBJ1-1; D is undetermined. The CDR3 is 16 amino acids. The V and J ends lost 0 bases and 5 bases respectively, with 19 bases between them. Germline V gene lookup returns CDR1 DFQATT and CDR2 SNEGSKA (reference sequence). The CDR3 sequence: CSARDTRGGSRTEAFF. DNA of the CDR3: TGCAGTGCTAGAGATACCCGGGGTGGTAGTCGGACTGAAGCTTTCTTT.

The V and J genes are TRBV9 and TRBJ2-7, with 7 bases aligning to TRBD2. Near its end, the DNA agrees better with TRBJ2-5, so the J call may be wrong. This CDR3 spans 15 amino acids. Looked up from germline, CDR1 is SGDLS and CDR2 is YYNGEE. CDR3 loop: CASSGSGATQETQYF. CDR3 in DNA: TGTGCCAGCAGCGGGAGCGGGGCCACACAAGAGACCCAGTACTTC.

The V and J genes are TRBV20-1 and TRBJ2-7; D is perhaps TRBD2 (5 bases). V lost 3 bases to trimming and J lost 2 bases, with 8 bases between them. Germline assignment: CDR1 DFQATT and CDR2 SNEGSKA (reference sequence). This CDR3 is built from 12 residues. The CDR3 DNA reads TGCAGTGCTAGTCCCGGGGCCTACGAGCAGTACTTC. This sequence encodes CSASPGAYEQYF.

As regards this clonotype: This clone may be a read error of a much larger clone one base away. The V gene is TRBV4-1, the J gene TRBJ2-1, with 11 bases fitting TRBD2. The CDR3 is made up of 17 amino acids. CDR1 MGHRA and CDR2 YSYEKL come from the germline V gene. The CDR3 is CASSPGLAVSSHNEQFF. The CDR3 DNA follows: TGCGCCAGCAGTCCGGGACTAGCGGTGAGCTCCCACAATGAGCAGTTCTTC.